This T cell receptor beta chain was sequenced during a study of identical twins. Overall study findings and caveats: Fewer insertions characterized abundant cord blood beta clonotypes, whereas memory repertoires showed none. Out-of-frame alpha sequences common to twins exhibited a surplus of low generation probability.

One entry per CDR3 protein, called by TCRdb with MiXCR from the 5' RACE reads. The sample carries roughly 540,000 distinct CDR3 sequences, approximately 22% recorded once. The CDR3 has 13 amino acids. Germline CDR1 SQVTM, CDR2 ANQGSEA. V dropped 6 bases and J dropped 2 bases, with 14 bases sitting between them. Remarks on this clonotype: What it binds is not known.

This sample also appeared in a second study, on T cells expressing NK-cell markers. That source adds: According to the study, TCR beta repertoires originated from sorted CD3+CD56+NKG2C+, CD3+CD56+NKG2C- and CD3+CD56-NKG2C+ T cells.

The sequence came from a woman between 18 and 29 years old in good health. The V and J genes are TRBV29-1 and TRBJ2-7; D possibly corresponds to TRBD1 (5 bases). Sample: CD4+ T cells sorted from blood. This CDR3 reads CSVVKGLAYEQYF. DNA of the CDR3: TGCAGCGTGGTTAAGGGGTTGGCCTACGAGCAGTACTTC.